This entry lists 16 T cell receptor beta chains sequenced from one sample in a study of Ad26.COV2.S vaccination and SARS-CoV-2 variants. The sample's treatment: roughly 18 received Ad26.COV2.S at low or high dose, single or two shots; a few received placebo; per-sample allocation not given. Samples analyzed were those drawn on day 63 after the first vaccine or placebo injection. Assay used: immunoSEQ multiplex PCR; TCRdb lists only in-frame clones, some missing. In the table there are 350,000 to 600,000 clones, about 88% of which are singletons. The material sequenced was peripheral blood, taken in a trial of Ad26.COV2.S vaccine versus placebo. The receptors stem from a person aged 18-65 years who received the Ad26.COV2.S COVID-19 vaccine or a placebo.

The CDR3 is CASSQDCSIGTDTQYF. CDR3 sequence (DNA): TGCGCCAGCAGCCAAGATTGTAGTATAGGGACAGATACGCAGTATTTT. The V call is TRBV4-3, the J call TRBJ2-3, with unresolved D. In germline, CDR1 is LGHNA, CDR2 YSLEER. There are 16 residues in the CDR3. Trimming took 0 bases from V and 3 from J, leaving 13 bases between them.

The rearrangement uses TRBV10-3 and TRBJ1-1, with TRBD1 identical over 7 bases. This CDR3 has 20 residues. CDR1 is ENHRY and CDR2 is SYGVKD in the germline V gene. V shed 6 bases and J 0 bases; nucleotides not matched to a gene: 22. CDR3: CAIRDRPLGYRLLMNTEAFF. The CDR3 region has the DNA TGTGCCATCAGGGACAGGCCCCTCGGCTATCGGCTCCTCATGAACACTGAAGCTTTCTTT.

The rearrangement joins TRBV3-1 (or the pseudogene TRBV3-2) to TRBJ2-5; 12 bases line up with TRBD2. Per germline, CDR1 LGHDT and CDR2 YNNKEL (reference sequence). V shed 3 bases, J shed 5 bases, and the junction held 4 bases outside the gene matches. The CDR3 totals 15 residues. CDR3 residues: CASSHLAGGMETQYF. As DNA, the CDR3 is TGTGCCAGCAGCCACCTAGCGGGGGGGATGGAGACCCAGTACTTC.

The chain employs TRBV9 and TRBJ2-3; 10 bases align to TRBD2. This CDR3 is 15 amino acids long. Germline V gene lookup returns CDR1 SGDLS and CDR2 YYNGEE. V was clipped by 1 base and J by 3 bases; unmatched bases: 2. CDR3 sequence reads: CASSVSTSGTDTQYF. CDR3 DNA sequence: TGTGCCAGCAGCGTATCGACTAGCGGGACAGATACGCAGTATTTT.

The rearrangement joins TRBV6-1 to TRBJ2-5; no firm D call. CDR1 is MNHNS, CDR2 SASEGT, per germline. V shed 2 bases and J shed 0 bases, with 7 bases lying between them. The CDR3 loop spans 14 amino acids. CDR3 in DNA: TGTGCCAGCAGTGAATTCGGCAACCAAGAGACCCAGTACTTC. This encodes CASSEFGNQETQYF.

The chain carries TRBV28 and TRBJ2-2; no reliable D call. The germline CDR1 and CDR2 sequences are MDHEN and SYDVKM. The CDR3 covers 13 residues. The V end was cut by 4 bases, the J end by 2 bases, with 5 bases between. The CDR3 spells CASSSTNTGELFF. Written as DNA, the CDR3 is TGTGCCAGCAGTTCAACTAACACCGGGGAGCTGTTTTTT.

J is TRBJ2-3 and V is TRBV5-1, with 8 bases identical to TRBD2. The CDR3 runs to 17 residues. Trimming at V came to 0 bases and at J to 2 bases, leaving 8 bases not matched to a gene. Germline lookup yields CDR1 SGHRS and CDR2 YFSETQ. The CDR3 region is CASSLGEAGALTDTQYF. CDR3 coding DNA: TGCGCCAGCAGCTTGGGAGAAGCGGGAGCCCTCACAGATACGCAGTATTTT. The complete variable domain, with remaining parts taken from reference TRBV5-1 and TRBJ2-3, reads KAGVTQTPRYLIKTRGQQVTLSCSPISGHRSVSWYQQTPGQGLQFLFEYFSETQRNKGNFPGRFSGRQFSNSRSEMNVSTLELGDSALYLCASSLGEAGALTDTQYFGPGTRLTVL.

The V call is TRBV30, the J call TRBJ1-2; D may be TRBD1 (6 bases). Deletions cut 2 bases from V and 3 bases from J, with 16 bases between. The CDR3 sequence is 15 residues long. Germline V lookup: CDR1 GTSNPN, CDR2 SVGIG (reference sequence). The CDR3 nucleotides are TGTGCCTGGAGTACAACATACAGGGTGGACTATGGCTACACCTTC. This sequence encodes CAWSTTYRVDYGYTF.

CDR3 residues: CASSPLRTSGRPSSYEQYF. The CDR3, as DNA: TGTGCCAGCTCACCCTTAAGGACTAGCGGGAGGCCCAGCTCCTACGAGCAGTACTTC. The chain uses TRBV18 and TRBJ2-7; TRBD2 agrees at 14 bases. The J segment lost 0 bases and the V segment lost 3 bases, leaving 10 bases of the junction unmatched. CDR3 length: 19 amino acids. The germline V gene has CDR1 KGHSH and CDR2 LQKENI.

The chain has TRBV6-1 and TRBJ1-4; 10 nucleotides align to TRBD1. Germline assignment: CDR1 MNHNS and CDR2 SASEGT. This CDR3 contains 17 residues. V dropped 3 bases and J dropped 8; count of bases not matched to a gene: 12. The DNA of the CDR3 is TGTGCCAGCAGTGACCCCGCCAGGGGACAGGGGCACGAAAAACTGTTTTTT. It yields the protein CASSDPARGQGHEKLFF.

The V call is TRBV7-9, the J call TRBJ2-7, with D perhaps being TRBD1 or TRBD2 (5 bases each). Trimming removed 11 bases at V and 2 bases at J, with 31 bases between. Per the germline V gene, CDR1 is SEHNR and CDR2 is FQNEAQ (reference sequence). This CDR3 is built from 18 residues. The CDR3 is CAVPVGSQGGNLAYEQYF. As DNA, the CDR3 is TGTGCCGTCCCGGTTGGGAGCCAGGGCGGAAACTTGGCCTACGAGCAGTACTTC.

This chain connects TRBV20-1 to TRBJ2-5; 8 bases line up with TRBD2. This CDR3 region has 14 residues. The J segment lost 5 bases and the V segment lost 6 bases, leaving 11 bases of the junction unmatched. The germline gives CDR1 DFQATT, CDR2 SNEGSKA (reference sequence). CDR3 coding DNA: TGCAGTGCCAGTGCCGGGACTAGGGGGGAGACCCAGTACTTC. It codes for CSASAGTRGETQYF.

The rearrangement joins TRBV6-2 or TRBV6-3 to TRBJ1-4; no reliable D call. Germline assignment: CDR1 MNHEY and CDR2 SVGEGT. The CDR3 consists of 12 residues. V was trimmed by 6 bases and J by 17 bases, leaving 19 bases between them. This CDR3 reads CASSRTGAGLFF. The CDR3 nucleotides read TGTGCCAGCAGCCGAACGGGTGCCGGACTATTTTTT.

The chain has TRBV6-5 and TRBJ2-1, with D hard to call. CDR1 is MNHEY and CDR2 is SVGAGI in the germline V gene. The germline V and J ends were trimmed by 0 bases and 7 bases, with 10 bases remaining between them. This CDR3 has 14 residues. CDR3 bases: TGTGCCAGCAGTTACTCGTGGGCCGGGAATGAGCAGTTCTTC. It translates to CASSYSWAGNEQFF.

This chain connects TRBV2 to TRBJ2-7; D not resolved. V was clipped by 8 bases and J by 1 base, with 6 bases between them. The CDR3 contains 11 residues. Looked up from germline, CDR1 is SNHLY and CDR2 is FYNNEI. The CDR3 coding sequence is TGTGCCAGCGACTCTTCCTACGAGCAGTACTTC. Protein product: CASDSSYEQYF.

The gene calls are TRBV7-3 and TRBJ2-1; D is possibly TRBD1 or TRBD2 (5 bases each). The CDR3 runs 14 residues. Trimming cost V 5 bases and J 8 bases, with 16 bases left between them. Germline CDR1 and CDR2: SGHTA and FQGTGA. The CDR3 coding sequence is TGTGCCAGCAGCCCAGGGACGGGGATCGATGAGCAGTTCTTC. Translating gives CASSPGTGIDEQFF.